This T cell receptor beta chain comes out of a study of sequential checkpoint blockade in melanoma. This clone was counted only a few times. The assay was immunoSEQ multiplex PCR, and TCRdb's table has in-frame clones only and misses some. The sample lists tens of thousands of clones; over 80% were seen once. Treatment given: randomized to nivolumab then ipilimumab (arm A) or the reverse (arm B). Sorted cells were live CD3+CD8+, lacking CD19 and CD56, from PBMCs. V was pared by 2 bases and J by 2 bases, with 6 bases between. Germline CDR1 reads ENHRY; CDR2 reads SYGVKD. The CDR3 length is 13 residues. The rearrangement joins TRBV10-3 to TRBJ2-5; possible D gene TRBD1, 5 bases. The sequence derives from a human donor with melanoma. The specimen comprised CD8+ T cells sorted from blood (inferred from file names), sampled from a patient given nivolumab and ipilimumab in sequence. The CDR3 reads CAISETGQETQYF. The CDR3 DNA is TGTGCCATCAGTGAGACAGGACAAGAGACCCAGTACTTC.